This TCR beta chain appears in the sequencing data of a study of kidney transplant recipient with SARS-CoV-2 infection. MiXCR was run by TCRdb on the reads, yielding one entry per CDR3 protein. Of approximately 250,000 distinct CDR3 sequences listed, around 28% were seen once; the top ten hold roughly 7%. This clonotype was seen only a few times. Germline CDR1 MNHNS, CDR2 SASEGT. The CDR3 is 16 amino acids. V was shortened by 0 bases and J by 2 bases, with 11 bases between the two germline ends. This receptor was taken from a male patient younger than 45 who had COVID-19 and was a kidney transplant recipient. Some T cells could come from the graft donor. The sequencing here drew on a blood sample, taken at baseline and between days 110 and 120 from a kidney transplant recipient. The genes are TRBV6-1 and TRBJ2-1, with D possibly TRBD1 on 6 matching bases. CDR3 DNA: TGTGCCAGCAGTGAAGCAACCGACAGGCCCTACAATGAGCAGTTCTTC. Protein product: CASSEATDRPYNEQFF.